The 23 T cell receptor beta chains below were found in one sample sequenced in a study of blood T cells in healthy people across ages. It was with a sample-barcoded 5' primer and a J-beta primer mix that a second PCR of about 7 to 12 cycles was run. TCRdb reanalysed the 5' RACE reads using MiXCR and keeps one entry per CDR3 protein. This sample has over 500,000 distinct CDR3 sequences; about 26% occur once, and the top ten carry approximately 4%. These data also formed part of another study, on T cells of mothers and their children.

Sequenced: blood. Receptors originate from a boy aged 2 to 10 in good health.

This chain uses TRBV12-3 or TRBV12-4 with TRBJ2-1; tentative D call: TRBD2 (7 bases). V gave up 7 bases and J gave up 4 bases, with 17 bases separating them. This CDR3 contains 15 residues. CDR3 residues: CASTHRGGGYNEQFF. CDR3 nucleotides: TGTGCCAGCACCCACCGGGGAGGGGGTTACAATGAGCAGTTCTTC.

This clonotype has a handful of counts. This chain links TRBV12-3 or TRBV12-4 with TRBJ2-5; 10 nucleotides agree with TRBD1. The CDR3 length is 16 residues. Unmatched junction bases numbered 10, after V lost 4 bases and J lost 5 bases. Here the CDR3 reads CASSSPRGQGYETQYF. The DNA of the CDR3 is TGTGCCAGCAGTTCCCCGCGGGGACAGGGGTACGAGACCCAGTACTTC.

This clonotype was detected once. Sequence at one end of the junction differs from germline and may be a read error. The gene calls are TRBV7-3 and TRBJ2-3; D gene ambiguous. CDR3 size: 14 residues. Germline values: CDR1 SGHTA, CDR2 FQGTGA. CDR3 bases: TGTGCCAGCAGCTACCCCGACGGCTCGGATACACAGTATTTT. Translated, it gives CASSYPDGSDTQYF. Using reference TRBV7-3 and TRBJ2-3 for the parts outside the CDR3, the full variable domain is GAGVSQTPSNKVTEKGKYVELRCDPISGHTALYWYRQSLGQGPEFLIYFQGTGAADDSGLPNDRFFAVRPEGSVSTLKIQRTERGDSAVYLCASSYPDGSDTQYFGPGTRLTVL.

V gene TRBV5-1 combines with J gene TRBJ1-2; no reliable D call. Germline CDR1 SGHRS, CDR2 YFSETQ. This CDR3 has 14 amino acids. V lost 0 bases and J 6 bases, leaving 12 bases between the germline ends. CDR3 nucleotide sequence: TGCGCCAGCAGCTTGGGGGGAGCCAGCAATGGCTACACCTTC. Amino acids: CASSLGGASNGYTF.

The chain couples TRBV4-3 to TRBJ2-1; TRBD1 matches at 9 bases. Germline CDR1 LGHNA, CDR2 YSLEER. V shed 1 base, J shed 5 bases, and the junction held 18 bases outside the gene matches. The CDR3 has 20 residues. The CDR3 region has the DNA TGCGCCAGCAGCCAAGCTCCGGGACAGGGTTTTGGCGGGATAAACAATGAGCAGTTCTTC. Its translation: CASSQAPGQGFGGINNEQFF.

This clonotype was found a few times. In DNA form, the CDR3 reads TGTGCTAGTGGTTCCGGGACGATAGATACGCAGTATTTT. It translates to CASGSGTIDTQYF. The chain combines TRBV12-5 with TRBJ2-3, with D perhaps matching TRBD1 or TRBD2 (5 bases each). This CDR3 has 13 residues. V was shortened by 4 bases and J by 5 bases, with 10 bases between the two germline ends. Germline CDR1 is LGHNT and CDR2 is FRNRAP.

The V and J genes are TRBV30 and TRBJ1-1; no definite D call. The CDR3 extends over 13 amino acids. The germline CDR1 and CDR2 sequences are GTSNPN and SVGIG (reference sequence). Trimming cost V 4 bases and J 0 bases, with 9 bases left between them. The CDR3 reads CAWKIGLNTEAFF. The DNA for the CDR3 is TGTGCCTGGAAGATCGGCTTGAACACTGAAGCTTTCTTT.

This clonotype has a handful of counts. This chain links TRBV12-5 with TRBJ2-5; TRBD2 is a possible D gene (5 bases). V was trimmed by 6 bases and J by 5 bases, leaving 16 bases between them. This CDR3 contains 14 residues. Germline V lookup: CDR1 LGHNT, CDR2 FRNRAP. The CDR3 loop is CASGSDSGGETQYF. For the CDR3, the DNA is TGTGCTAGTGGCTCAGACTCGGGCGGGGAGACCCAGTACTTC.

The sample holds a few counts of this clonotype. The chain combines TRBV12-3 or TRBV12-4 with TRBJ2-5; D gene unclear. V lost 1 base, J lost 2 bases, and 8 bases lay in between. CDR3 size: 14 residues. The DNA for the CDR3 is TGTGCCAGCAGTTTAGGGCCTCCTCAAGAGACCCAGTACTTC. Its translation is CASSLGPPQETQYF.

This clonotype was detected a few times. The chain carries TRBV7-8 and TRBJ2-5; 8 nucleotides align to TRBD2. Germline loops: CDR1 SGHVS, CDR2 FQNEAQ. The CDR3 spans 15 residues. The J segment lost 2 bases and the V segment lost 5 bases, leaving 7 bases of the junction unmatched. This chain's CDR3 is CASSPSGFGQETQYF. CDR3 coding DNA: TGTGCCAGCAGCCCTAGCGGGTTCGGACAAGAGACCCAGTACTTC.

There are a few counts of this clonotype. The chain couples TRBV27 to TRBJ2-5, with D perhaps matching TRBD1 (6 bases). This CDR3 comprises 14 residues. Trimming removed 6 bases from V and 5 bases from J, with 16 bases in between. Germline values: CDR1 MNHEY, CDR2 SMNVEV (reference sequence). The CDR3 is CASRIRQAAETQYF. The CDR3 nucleotides read TGTGCCAGCAGGATTAGACAGGCCGCGGAGACCCAGTACTTC.

This clonotype occurred a few times. The chain has TRBV7-9 and TRBJ1-2; D may be TRBD1 (5 bases). CDR1 is SEHNR, CDR2 FQNEAQ, per germline (reference sequence). Deletions cut 1 base from V and 7 bases from J, with 7 bases between. CDR3 length: 12 amino acids. The CDR3 coding sequence is TGTGCCAGCAGCTTAGACAGGACTGGCTACACCTTC. Encoded protein: CASSLDRTGYTF.

This rearrangement joins TRBV10-3 to TRBJ2-7; D not resolved. The germline V gene encodes CDR1 ENHRY and CDR2 SYGVKD. The CDR3 spans 14 residues. V was shortened by 4 bases and J by 3 bases, with 13 bases between the two germline ends. The CDR3 is CAISVLEASYEQYF. DNA of the CDR3: TGTGCCATCAGTGTGCTAGAAGCGAGCTACGAGCAGTACTTC.

This rearrangement joins TRBV20-1 to TRBJ2-7; 11 positions agree with TRBD2. CDR3 length: 15 amino acids. In germline, CDR1 is DFQATT, CDR2 SNEGSKA (reference sequence). Germline trimming cut 4 bases from V and 5 bases from J; bases unmatched to any gene: 10. As DNA, the CDR3 is TGCAGTGCTACAACCACTAGCGGGAGAATACACGAGCAGTACTTC. It yields the protein CSATTTSGRIHEQYF.

This clonotype was counted a single time. The rearrangement links TRBV20-1 to TRBJ2-2; D might be TRBD1 (5 bases). Germline V CDR1 and CDR2: DFQATT, SNEGSKA (reference sequence). The CDR3 runs 13 residues. V was trimmed by 4 bases and J by 4 bases, leaving 10 bases between them. The CDR3 spells CSAKGPGTGELFF. The CDR3, as DNA: TGCAGTGCTAAGGGGCCCGGCACCGGGGAGCTGTTTTTT.

A few counts support this clonotype. The V call is TRBV10-3, the J call TRBJ2-1; the D is unclear. The V gene lost 11 bases and the J gene lost 5 bases, with 10 bases spanning the gap. The CDR3 sequence is 11 residues long. Per the germline V gene, CDR1 is ENHRY and CDR2 is SYGVKD. The CDR3 nucleotides are TGTGCCGCCCGGGCAGACAATGAGCAGTTCTTC. This sequence encodes CAARADNEQFF.

This clonotype was counted a few times. The genes are TRBV7-9 and TRBJ2-1; D gene ambiguous. The germline V gene has CDR1 SEHNR and CDR2 FQNEAQ (reference sequence). The length of the CDR3 is 11 residues. The V gene lost 4 bases and the J gene lost 10 bases, with 8 bases spanning the gap. The CDR3 coding sequence is TGTGCCAGCAGCTGGGCCCGAGAGCAGTTCTTC. Translating gives CASSWAREQFF.

This clonotype was picked up a small number of times. The CDR3 DNA is TGTGCCAGCAGCCGCGGACACACAGGGTTCGGCACAGATACGCAGTATTTT. Translation: CASSRGHTGFGTDTQYF. The chain has TRBV7-9 and TRBJ2-3; D might be TRBD1 (6 bases). CDR1 and CDR2 from the germline V gene are SEHNR and FQNEAQ (reference sequence). V was trimmed by 5 bases and J by 1 base, leaving 19 bases between them. This CDR3 is built from 17 residues.

This clonotype has only a few counts. J is TRBJ1-2 and V is TRBV20-1, with 9 positions matching TRBD1. CDR3 length equals 14 residues. The V and J ends lost 1 base and 5 bases, in that order; junction bases with no gene match: 5. The germline gives CDR1 DFQATT, CDR2 SNEGSKA (reference sequence). As DNA, the CDR3 is TGCAGTGCTAGAGCCGGGACAGGGAGTTATGGCTACACCTTC. Translating it yields CSARAGTGSYGYTF.

In this sample, this clonotype turned up a few times. CDR3 nucleotide sequence: TGTGCCAGCAGTGACCCTGGCCTAGCGGGGGGCCCTCGAGAGACCCAGTACTTC. This codes for CASSDPGLAGGPRETQYF. The genes are TRBV2 and TRBJ2-5, with 11 bases identical to TRBD2. Unmatched junction bases numbered 13, after V lost 3 bases and J lost 4 bases. Looked up from germline, CDR1 is SNHLY and CDR2 is FYNNEI. This CDR3 has 18 residues.

The chain employs TRBV5-1 and TRBJ1-6; D not resolved. The germline CDR1 and CDR2 sequences are SGHRS and YFSETQ. Trimming cost V 0 bases and J 7 bases, with 11 bases left between them. The length of the CDR3 is 15 residues. The CDR3 reads CASSLGTTGNSPLHF. CDR3 nucleotides: TGCGCCAGCAGCTTGGGAACGACGGGCAATTCACCCCTCCACTTT. Complete variable domain (other parts from reference TRBV5-1 and TRBJ1-6): KAGVTQTPRYLIKTRGQQVTLSCSPISGHRSVSWYQQTPGQGLQFLFEYFSETQRNKGNFPGRFSGRQFSNSRSEMNVSTLELGDSALYLCASSLGTTGNSPLHFGNGTRLTVT.

V usage is TRBV7-3 and J usage is TRBJ2-1; maybe TRBD1 (5 bases). Germline CDR1 reads SGHTA; CDR2 reads FQGTGA. V was pared by 2 bases and J by 2 bases, with 13 bases between. The CDR3 loop spans 16 amino acids. CDR3 DNA: TGTGCCAGCAGCTTAGAGTCATCGACAGCCTACAATGAGCAGTTCTTC. Amino acids: CASSLESSTAYNEQFF. The variable domain in full, with the rest retrieved from reference TRBV7-3 and TRBJ2-1, is GAGVSQTPSNKVTEKGKYVELRCDPISGHTALYWYRQSLGQGPEFLIYFQGTGAADDSGLPNDRFFAVRPEGSVSTLKIQRTERGDSAVYLCASSLESSTAYNEQFFGPGTRLTVL.

A few counts support this clonotype. The chain combines TRBV18 with TRBJ2-7; TRBD2 agrees at 8 bases. Trimming cost V 3 bases and J 3 bases; bases outside gene matches: 1. Germline assignment: CDR1 KGHSH and CDR2 LQKENI. This CDR3 contains 13 residues. The CDR3 DNA reads TGTGCCAGCTCACCGGGACTAGACTACGAGCAGTACTTC. Encoded protein: CASSPGLDYEQYF. Full variable domain (outside the CDR3, taken from reference TRBV18 and TRBJ2-7): NAGVMQNPRHLVRRRGQEARLRCSPMKGHSHVYWYRQLPEEGLKFMVYLQKENIIDESGMPKERFSAEFPKEGPSILRIQQVVRGDSAAYFCASSPGLDYEQYFGPGTRLTVT.